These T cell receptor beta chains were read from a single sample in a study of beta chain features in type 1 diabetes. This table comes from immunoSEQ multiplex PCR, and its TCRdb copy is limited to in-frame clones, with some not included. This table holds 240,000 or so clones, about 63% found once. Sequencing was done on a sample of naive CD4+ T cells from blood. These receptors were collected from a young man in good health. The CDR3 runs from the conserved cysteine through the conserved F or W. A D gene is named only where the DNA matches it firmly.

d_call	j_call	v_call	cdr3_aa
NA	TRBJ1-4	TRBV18	CASSPWDPNEKLFF
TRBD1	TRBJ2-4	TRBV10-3	CAISDIRQGNIQYF
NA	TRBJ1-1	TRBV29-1	CSVDQGRNTEAFF
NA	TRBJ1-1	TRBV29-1	CSVGGGLMNTEAFF
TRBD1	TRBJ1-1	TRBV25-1	CASSAAGTGKTEAFF
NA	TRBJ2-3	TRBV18	CASSPVGGPSDTQYF
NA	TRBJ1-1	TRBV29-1	CSVGRRMNTEAFF
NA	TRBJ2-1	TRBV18	CASSPMHEQFF
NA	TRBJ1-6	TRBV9	CASSVGSDYNSPLHF
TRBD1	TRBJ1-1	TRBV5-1	CASSAGTENTEAFF
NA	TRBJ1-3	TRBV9	CASSVGSSGNTIYF
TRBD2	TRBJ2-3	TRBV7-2	CASSSPPGSGGPTDTQYF
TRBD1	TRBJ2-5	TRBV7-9	CASSPGQAKETQYF
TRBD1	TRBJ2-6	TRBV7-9	CASSSWTGLVLTF
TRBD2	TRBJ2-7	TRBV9	CASSETSGGYEQYF
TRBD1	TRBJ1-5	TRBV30	CAWSVPGGSQPQHF
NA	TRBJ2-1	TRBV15	CATSRGDGDNEQFF
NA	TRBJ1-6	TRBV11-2	CASRNLRTENNSPLHF
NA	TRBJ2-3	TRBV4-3	CASSQGPASPTVMDTQYF
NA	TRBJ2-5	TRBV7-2	CASSALGYQETQYF
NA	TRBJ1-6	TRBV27	CASSLYRESLLHF
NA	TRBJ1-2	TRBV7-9	CASSLAEVNYGYTF
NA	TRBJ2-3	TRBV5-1	CASSLAYGKSTDTQYF